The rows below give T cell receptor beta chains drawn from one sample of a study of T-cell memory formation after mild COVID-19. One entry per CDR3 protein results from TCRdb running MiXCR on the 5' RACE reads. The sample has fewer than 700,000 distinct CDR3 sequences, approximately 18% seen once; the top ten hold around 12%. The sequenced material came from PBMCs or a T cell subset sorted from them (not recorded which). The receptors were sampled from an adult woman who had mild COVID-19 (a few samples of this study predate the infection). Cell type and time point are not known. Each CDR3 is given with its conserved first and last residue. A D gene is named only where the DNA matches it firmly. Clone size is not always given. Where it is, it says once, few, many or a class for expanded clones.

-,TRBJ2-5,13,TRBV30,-,CAWNSGQSKTQYF,TGTGCCTGGAACTCTGGACAGAGCAAGACCCAGTACTTC
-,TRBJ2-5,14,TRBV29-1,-,CSVLLVGEQETQYF,TGCAGCGTTCTACTAGTTGGGGAACAAGAGACCCAGTACTTC
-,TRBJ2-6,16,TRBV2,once,CASRVWRRPGANVLTF,TGTGCCAGCAGGGTTTGGAGGAGGCCTGGGGCCAACGTCCTGACTTTC
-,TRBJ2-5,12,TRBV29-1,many,CSVARSQETQYF,TGCAGCGTTGCCCGGTCCCAAGAGACCCAGTACTTC
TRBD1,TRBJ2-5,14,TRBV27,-,CASSETGGRETQYF,TGTGCCAGCAGTGAAACAGGGGGCCGCGAGACCCAGTACTTC
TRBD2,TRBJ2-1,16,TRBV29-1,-,CSVVGGTSGIINEQFF,TGCAGCGTTGTAGGTGGGACTAGCGGGATTATAAATGAGCAGTTCTTC
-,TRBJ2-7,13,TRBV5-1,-,CASSFHSAYEQYF,TGCGCCAGCAGCTTCCACTCCGCCTACGAGCAGTACTTC
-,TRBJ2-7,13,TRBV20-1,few,CSASPGDKYEQYF,TGCAGTGCTAGTCCCGGGGACAAGTACGAGCAGTACTTC
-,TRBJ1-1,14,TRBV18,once,CASSPSVRNTEAFF,TGTGCCAGCTCACCGAGTGTGAGGAACACTGAAGCTTTCTTT
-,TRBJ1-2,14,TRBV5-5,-,CASSFYEQSYGYTF,TGTGCCAGCAGCTTCTACGAACAGAGCTATGGCTACACCTTC
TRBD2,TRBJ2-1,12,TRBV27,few,CASSLGTREQFF,TGTGCCAGCAGTCTCGGGACTAGGGAGCAGTTCTTC
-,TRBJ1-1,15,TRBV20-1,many,CSARDPRQPNTEAFF,TGCAGTGCTAGAGATCCGCGGCAGCCGAACACTGAAGCTTTCTTT
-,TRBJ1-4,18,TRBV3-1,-,CASSQGGLFVPTNEKLFF,TGTGCCAGCAGCCAAGGAGGGTTATTTGTTCCAACTAATGAAAAACTGTTTTTT
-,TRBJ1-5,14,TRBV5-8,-,CASRPGQGNQPQHF,TGTGCCAGCAGGCCGGGGCAGGGCAATCAGCCCCAGCATTTT
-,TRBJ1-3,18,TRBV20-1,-,CSARGSEWTLESGNTIYF,TGCAGTGCTAGAGGCAGTGAGTGGACCTTGGAGTCTGGAAACACCATATATTTT
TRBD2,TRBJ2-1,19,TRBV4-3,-,CASSQFWASRTSGINEQFF,TGCGCCAGCAGCCAATTCTGGGCTTCAAGGACTAGCGGGATTAATGAGCAGTTCTTC
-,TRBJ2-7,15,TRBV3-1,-,CASSQGHGTAHEQYF,TGTGCCAGCAGCCAAGGACACGGGACTGCCCACGAGCAGTACTTC
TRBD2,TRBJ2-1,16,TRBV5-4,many,CASSLAASGRAIEQFF,TGTGCCAGCAGCTTGGCGGCGAGCGGGAGGGCCATTGAGCAGTTCTTC